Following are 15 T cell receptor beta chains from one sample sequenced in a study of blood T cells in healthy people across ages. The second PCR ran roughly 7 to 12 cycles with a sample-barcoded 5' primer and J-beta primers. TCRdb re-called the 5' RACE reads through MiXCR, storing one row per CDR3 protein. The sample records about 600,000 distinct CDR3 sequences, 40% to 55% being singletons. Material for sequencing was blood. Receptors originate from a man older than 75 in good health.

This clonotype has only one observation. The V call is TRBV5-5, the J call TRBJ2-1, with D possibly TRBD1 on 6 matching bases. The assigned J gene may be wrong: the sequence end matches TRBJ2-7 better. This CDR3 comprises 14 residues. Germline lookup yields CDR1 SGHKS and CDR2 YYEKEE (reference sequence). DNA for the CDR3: TGTGCCAGCGGGGGCTTCGCGAACTACAATGAGCAGTACTTC. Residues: CASGGFANYNEQYF.

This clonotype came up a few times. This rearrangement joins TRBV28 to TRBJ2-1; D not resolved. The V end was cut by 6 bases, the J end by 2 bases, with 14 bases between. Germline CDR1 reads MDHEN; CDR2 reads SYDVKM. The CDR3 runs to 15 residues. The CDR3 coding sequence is TGTGCCAGCAGGGCCGCCGGGTTTACCTACAATGAGCAGTTCTTC. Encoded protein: CASRAAGFTYNEQFF.

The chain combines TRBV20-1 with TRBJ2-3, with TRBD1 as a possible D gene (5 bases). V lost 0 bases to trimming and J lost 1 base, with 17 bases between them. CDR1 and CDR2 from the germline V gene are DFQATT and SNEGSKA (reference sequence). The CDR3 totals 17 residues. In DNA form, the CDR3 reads TGCAGTGCTAGAGATCCATCGGTTGACAGACGCACAGATACGCAGTATTTT. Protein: CSARDPSVDRRTDTQYF.

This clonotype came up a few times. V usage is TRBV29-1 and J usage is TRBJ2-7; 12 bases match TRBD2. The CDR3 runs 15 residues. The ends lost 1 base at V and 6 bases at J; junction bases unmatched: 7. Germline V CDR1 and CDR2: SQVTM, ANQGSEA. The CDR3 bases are TGCAGCGTTGAAGGACTAGCGGGAGTCGGATCCGAGCAGTACTTC. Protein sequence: CSVEGLAGVGSEQYF.

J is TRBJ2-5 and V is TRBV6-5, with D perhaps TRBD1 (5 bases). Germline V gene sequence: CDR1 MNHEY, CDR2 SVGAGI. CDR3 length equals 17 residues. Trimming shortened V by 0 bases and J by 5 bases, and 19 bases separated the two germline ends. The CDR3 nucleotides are TGTGCCAGCAGTTACTCAGGACCGGGCAGGGTTGGCGAGACCCAGTACTTC. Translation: CASSYSGPGRVGETQYF.

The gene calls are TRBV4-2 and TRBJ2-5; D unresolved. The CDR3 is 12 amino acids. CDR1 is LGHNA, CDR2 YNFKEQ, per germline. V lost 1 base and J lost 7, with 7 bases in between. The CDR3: CASSQVVGTQYF. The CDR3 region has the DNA TGTGCCAGCAGCCAAGTCGTAGGGACCCAGTACTTC.

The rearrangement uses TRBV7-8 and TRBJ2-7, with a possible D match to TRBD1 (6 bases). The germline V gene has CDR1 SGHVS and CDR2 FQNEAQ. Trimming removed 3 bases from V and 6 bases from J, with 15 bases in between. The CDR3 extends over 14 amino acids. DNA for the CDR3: TGTGCCAGCAGCTTTGGGACATCTGCTGGCGAGCAGTACTTC. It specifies CASSFGTSAGEQYF.

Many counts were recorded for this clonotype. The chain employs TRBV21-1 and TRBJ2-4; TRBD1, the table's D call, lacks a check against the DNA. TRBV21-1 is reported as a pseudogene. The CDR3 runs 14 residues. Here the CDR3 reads CASKTGTGGGIQYF. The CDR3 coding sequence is TGTGCCAGCAAAACCGGGACAGGGGGTGGCATTCAGTACTTC.

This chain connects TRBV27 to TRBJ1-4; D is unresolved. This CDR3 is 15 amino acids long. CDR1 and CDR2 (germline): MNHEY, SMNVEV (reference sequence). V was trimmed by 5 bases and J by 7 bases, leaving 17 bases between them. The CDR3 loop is CASSPQPGGSEKLFF. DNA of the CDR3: TGTGCCAGCAGTCCCCAACCGGGAGGGAGTGAAAAACTGTTTTTT. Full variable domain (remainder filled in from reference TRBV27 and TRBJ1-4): EAQVTQNPRYLITVTGKKLTVTCSQNMNHEYMSWYRQDPGLGLRQIYYSMNVEVTDKGDVPEGYKVSRKEKRNFPLILESPSPNQTSLYFCASSPQPGGSEKLFFGSGTQLSVL.

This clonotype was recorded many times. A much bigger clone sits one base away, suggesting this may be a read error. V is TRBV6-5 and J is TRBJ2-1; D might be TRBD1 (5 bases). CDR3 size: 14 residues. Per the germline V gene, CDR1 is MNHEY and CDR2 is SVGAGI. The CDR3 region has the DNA TGTGCCAGCAGTGACTCGACCAGGGCCTATGAGCAGTTCTTC. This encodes CASSDSTRAYEQFF.

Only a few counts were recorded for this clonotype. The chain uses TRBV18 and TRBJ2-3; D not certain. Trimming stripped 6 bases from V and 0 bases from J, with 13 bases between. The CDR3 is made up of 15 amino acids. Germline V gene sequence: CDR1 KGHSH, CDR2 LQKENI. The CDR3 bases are TGTGCCAGCTCCACCGTCCAAACTAGCACAGATACGCAGTATTTT. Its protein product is CASSTVQTSTDTQYF.

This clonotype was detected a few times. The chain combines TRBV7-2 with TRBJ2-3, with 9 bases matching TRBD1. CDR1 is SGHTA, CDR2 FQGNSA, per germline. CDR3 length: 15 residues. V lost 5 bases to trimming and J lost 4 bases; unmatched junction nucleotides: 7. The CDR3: CASSKQGARADTQYF. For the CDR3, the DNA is TGTGCCAGCAGCAAACAGGGGGCGCGGGCAGATACGCAGTATTTT.

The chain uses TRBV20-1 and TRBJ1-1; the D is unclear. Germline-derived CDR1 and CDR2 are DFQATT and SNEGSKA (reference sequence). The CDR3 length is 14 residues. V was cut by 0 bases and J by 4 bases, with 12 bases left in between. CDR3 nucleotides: TGCAGTGCTAGAGATGACCTGGAGGGCACTGAAGCTTTCTTT. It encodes CSARDDLEGTEAFF.

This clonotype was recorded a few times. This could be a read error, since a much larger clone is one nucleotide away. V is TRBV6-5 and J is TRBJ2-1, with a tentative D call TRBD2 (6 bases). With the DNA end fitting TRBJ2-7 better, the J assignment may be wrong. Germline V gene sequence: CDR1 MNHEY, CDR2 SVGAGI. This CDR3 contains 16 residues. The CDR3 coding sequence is TGTGCCAGCAGTCGTGACTATAGCGGAGGCCACAATGAGCAGTACTTC. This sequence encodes CASSRDYSGGHNEQYF.

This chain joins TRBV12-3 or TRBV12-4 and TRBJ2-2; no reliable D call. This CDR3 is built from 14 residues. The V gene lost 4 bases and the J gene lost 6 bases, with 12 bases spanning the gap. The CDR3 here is CASSSIPLSGELFF. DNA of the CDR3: TGTGCCAGCAGTTCCATTCCACTATCCGGGGAGCTGTTTTTT.